The 17 T cell receptor beta chains reported below all come from one sample, sequenced in a study of molecular identifiers for immune sequencing clone quantification. TCRdb itself ran the PCR reads through MiXCR, one entry per CDR3 protein. The table includes about 320,000 distinct CDR3 sequences, 20% to 25% detected once. The source material was naive CD8+ T cells from blood, with Jurkat cell RNA spiked in. Documented subset: FACS-sorted CD8+CD4-CCR7+CD45RA+ naive T cells. The receptors were gathered from a human donor in good health. Some libraries in this study had Jurkat cell RNA spiked in.

In its sample, this clonotype was seen many times. The gene calls are TRBV20-1 and TRBJ2-7; 9 positions agree with TRBD1. The trim removed 6 bases at V and 5 bases at J, leaving 5 bases unmatched. The CDR3 extends over 12 amino acids. Germline V gene sequence: CDR1 DFQATT, CDR2 SNEGSKA (reference sequence). CDR3 protein: CSAPTGGHEQYF. The DNA for the CDR3 is TGCAGTGCCCCTACAGGGGGCCACGAGCAGTACTTC.

This clonotype was picked up many times. This sequence joins TRBV9 and TRBJ1-5; possible D gene TRBD1, 5 bases. V lost 9 bases, J lost 3 bases, and 13 bases lay in between. Germline lookup yields CDR1 SGDLS and CDR2 YYNGEE. CDR3 size: 13 residues. The CDR3 coding sequence is TGTGCCATTCTGAGGGGACCCAATCAGCCCCAGCATTTT. This gives the protein CAILRGPNQPQHF.

This clonotype was seen ten or more times. The CDR3 DNA sequence: TGTGCCAGCAGCCGAACCACAGATACGCAGTATTTT. Protein product: CASSRTTDTQYF. The chain couples TRBV16 to TRBJ2-3; D gene uncertain. The ends were cut back, 4 bases at V and 2 bases at J, with 4 bases in the middle. This CDR3 region has 12 residues. CDR1 is KGHSY and CDR2 is FQNENV in the germline V gene.

This clonotype was observed many times. The rearrangement joins TRBV15 to TRBJ1-4; D is unclear. The germline V and J ends were trimmed by 1 base and 0 bases, with 9 bases remaining between them. Germline CDR1 and CDR2: LNHNV and YYDKDF (reference sequence). The CDR3 covers 16 residues. The CDR3 reads CATSRVIGSTNEKLFF. The CDR3 DNA is TGTGCCACCAGCAGAGTAATAGGGTCAACTAATGAAAAACTGTTTTTT.

Comment on this clonotype: Possible read error: a much larger clone is one base away. The chain couples TRBV7-2 to TRBJ2-7; TRBD1 matches 9 bases. CDR1 SGHTA and CDR2 FQGNSA come from the germline V gene. This CDR3 spans 16 amino acids. The chain's CDR3 is CASSLESGQGSYEQCF. The CDR3, as DNA: TGTGCCAGCAGCTTAGAATCGGGACAGGGTTCCTACGAGCAGTGCTTC.

This clonotype showed up many times. This chain joins TRBV2 and TRBJ2-7; no clear D. Germline lookup yields CDR1 SNHLY and CDR2 FYNNEI. The ends were cut back, 4 bases at V and 2 bases at J, with 12 bases in the middle. The CDR3 totals 14 residues. The CDR3 here is CASSVNGNPYEQYF. CDR3 DNA sequence: TGTGCCAGCAGTGTTAATGGGAATCCCTACGAGCAGTACTTC.

Many counts were recorded for this clonotype. This chain joins TRBV29-1 and TRBJ2-3; 8 nucleotides line up with TRBD1. Germline CDR1 and CDR2: SQVTM and ANQGSEA. J lost 5 bases, V lost 3 bases, and 4 bases had no gene match. The CDR3 totals 13 residues. CDR3 amino acids: CSVDGQGEDTQYF. In DNA, the CDR3 is TGCAGCGTTGACGGACAGGGCGAAGATACGCAGTATTTT.

This clonotype was observed a handful of times. The V gene is TRBV7-9, the J gene TRBJ2-2; a weak D match, TRBD1 (5 bases). Looked up from germline, CDR1 is SEHNR and CDR2 is FQNEAQ (reference sequence). The length of the CDR3 is 16 residues. Trimming shortened V by 5 bases and J by 3 bases, and 16 bases separated the two germline ends. The CDR3 sequence is CASSTMGRAYTGELFF. The CDR3 nucleotides read TGTGCCAGCAGCACCATGGGCAGGGCGTACACCGGGGAGCTGTTTTTT. Full variable domain (remainder filled in from reference TRBV7-9 and TRBJ2-2): DTGVSQNPRHKITKRGQNVTFRCDPISEHNRLYWYRQTLGQGPEFLTYFQNEAQLEKSRLLSDRFSAERPKGSFSTLEIQRTEQGDSAMYLCASSTMGRAYTGELFFGEGSRLTVL.

As to this clonotype: Given a much more abundant clone one base away, this may be a read error. This chain uses TRBV11-2 with TRBJ1-1; TRBD1 is a possible D gene (6 bases). The V gene lost 1 base and the J gene lost 7 bases, with 25 bases spanning the gap. Germline CDR1 reads SGHAT; CDR2 reads FQNNGV. The CDR3 extends over 18 amino acids. The CDR3 spells CASSLVSCGGNRRCEAFF. The DNA for the CDR3 is TGTGCCAGCAGCTTAGTTTCATGCGGGGGCAATCGTAGGTGTGAAGCTTTCTTT.

The chain combines TRBV7-9 with TRBJ2-1, with D possibly being TRBD1 or TRBD2 (5 bases each). V was shortened by 7 bases and J by 5 bases, with 27 bases between the two germline ends. CDR3 length: 18 amino acids. CDR1 and CDR2 (germline): SEHNR, FQNEAQ (reference sequence). The CDR3 DNA follows: TGTGCCAGCACCACGGGTCGGTGGGTTGGCGAGGGGAACAATGAGCAGTTCTTC. Translated: CASTTGRWVGEGNNEQFF.

Regarding this clonotype: This clone may be a read error of a much larger clone one base away. V usage is TRBV27 and J usage is TRBJ1-1, with D maybe TRBD1 (6 bases). The CDR3 totals 15 residues. The ends were cut back, 1 base at V and 3 bases at J, with 12 bases in the middle. Germline lookup yields CDR1 MNHEY and CDR2 SMNVEV (reference sequence). The CDR3 region is CASSLWRGAHTEAFF. In nucleotides, the CDR3 is TGTGCCAGCAGTTTATGGAGGGGGGCGCACACTGAAGCTTTCTTT.

This clonotype was seen many times. V gene TRBV30 combines with J gene TRBJ2-3; D is unclear. The CDR3 contains 15 residues. V lost 0 bases to trimming and J lost 2 bases, with 12 bases between them. Germline CDR1 is GTSNPN and CDR2 is SVGIG (reference sequence). The CDR3 here is CAWSVLPVVTDTQYF. The CDR3 bases are TGTGCCTGGAGTGTACTCCCGGTCGTCACAGATACGCAGTATTTT. The entire variable domain, with the rest obtained from reference TRBV30 and TRBJ2-3, is as follows: SQTIHQWPATLVQPVGSPLSLECTVEGTSNPNLYWYRQAAGRGLQLLFYSVGIGQISSEVPQNLSASRPQDRQFILSSKKLLLSDSGFYLCAWSVLPVVTDTQYFGPGTRLTVL.

The chain uses TRBV6-1 and TRBJ2-4; perhaps TRBD2 as D (5 bases). This CDR3 spans 13 amino acids. V was shortened by 2 bases and J by 8 bases, with 10 bases between the two germline ends. CDR1 and CDR2 (germline): MNHNS, SASEGT. The CDR3, as DNA: TGTGCCAGCAGTGAACCGGAGGCTGACATTCAGTACTTC. Translating gives CASSEPEADIQYF.

As concerns this clonotype: This sequence may be a read error, since a much larger clone differs from it by one base. The chain recombines TRBV24-1 with TRBJ2-1; 7 positions match TRBD1. The CDR3 extends over 16 amino acids. Germline V gene lookup returns CDR1 KGHDR and CDR2 SFDVKD. CDR3 in amino acids: CATSLGRDRTYNERFF. The CDR3 DNA follows: TGTGCCACCAGTCTGGGTAGGGACAGAACCTACAATGAGCGGTTCTTC.

As regards this clonotype: With a much larger clone just one base away, this may be a read error. V usage is TRBV5-6 and J usage is TRBJ2-7; D perhaps matches TRBD1 (5 bases). The CDR3 has 14 amino acids. Per germline, CDR1 SGHDT and CDR2 YYEEEE. The CDR3 DNA sequence: TGTACCAGCAGCTCCAGGGTTTTCCCCTACGAGCAGTACTTC. Translation gives CTSSSRVFPYEQYF.

Comment on this clonotype: A much larger clone lies one base from this, so it may be a read error. The chain joins TRBV4-3 to TRBJ2-3; 8 bases are shared with TRBD1. The CDR3 is 15 residues long. CDR1 is LGHNA and CDR2 is YSLEER in the germline V gene. CDR3 residues: CASSQGTGIPDTRYF. DNA for the CDR3: TGCGCCAGCAGCCAAGGGACAGGGATCCCAGATACGCGGTATTTT.

This clonotype was counted only a few times. The chain uses TRBV12-3 or TRBV12-4 and TRBJ2-3; TRBD1 is a possible D gene (6 bases). The CDR3 totals 17 residues. The ends were cut back, 7 bases at V and 2 bases at J, with 22 bases in the middle. In DNA form, the CDR3 reads TGTGCCAGCACCAACCCTGATCCGAGGGGGTCCACAGATACGCAGTATTTT. It is translated as CASTNPDPRGSTDTQYF.